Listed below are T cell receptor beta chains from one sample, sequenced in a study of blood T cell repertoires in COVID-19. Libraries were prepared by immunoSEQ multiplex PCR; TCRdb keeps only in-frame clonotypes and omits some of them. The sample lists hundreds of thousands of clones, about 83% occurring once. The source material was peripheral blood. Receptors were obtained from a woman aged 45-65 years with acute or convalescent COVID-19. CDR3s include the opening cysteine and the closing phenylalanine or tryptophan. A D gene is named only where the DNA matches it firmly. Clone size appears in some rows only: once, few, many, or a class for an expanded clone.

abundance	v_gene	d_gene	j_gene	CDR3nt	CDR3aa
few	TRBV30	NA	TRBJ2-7	TGTGCCTGGACTCCACCGGCGACATGTAGCTCCTACGAGCAGTACTTC	CAWTPPATCSSYEQYF
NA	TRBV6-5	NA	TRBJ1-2	TGTGCCAGCAGTCGGGGGGCAAACTATGGCTACACCTTC	CASSRGANYGYTF
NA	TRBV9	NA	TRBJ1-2	TGTGCCAGCAGCTTGGAACAGAACCCAAGCTATGGCTACACCTTC	CASSLEQNPSYGYTF
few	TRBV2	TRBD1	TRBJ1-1	TGTGCCAGCACCCAGGGGACAGTTCTACCAGCCGAAGCTTTCTTT	CASTQGTVLPAEAFF
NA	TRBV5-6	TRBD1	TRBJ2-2	TGTGCCAGCAGCTTGGGGACAGGGGGGGACACCGGGGAGCTGTTTTTT	CASSLGTGGDTGELFF
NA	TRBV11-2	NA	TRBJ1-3	TGTGCCAGCAGCTTAGCACGGACATCTGGAAACACCATATATTTT	CASSLARTSGNTIYF
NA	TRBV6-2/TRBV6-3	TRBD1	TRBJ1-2	TGTGCCAGCAGTCCCCAACTTACAGGGGGCGAAAGTGGCTACACCTTC	CASSPQLTGGESGYTF
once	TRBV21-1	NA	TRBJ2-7	TGTGCCAGCAGCAAAGCTGGGGGAGGCCCCTCCTACGAGCAGTACTTC	CASSKAGGGPSYEQYF
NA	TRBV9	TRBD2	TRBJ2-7	TGTGCCAGCAGCGAGGGACTAGGTCCCTACGAGCAGTACTTC	CASSEGLGPYEQYF
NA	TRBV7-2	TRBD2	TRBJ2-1	TGTGCCAGCAGCTCCTCCGGACTAGCATGGTCCAATGAGCAGTTCTTC	CASSSSGLAWSNEQFF
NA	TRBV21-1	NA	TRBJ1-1	TGTGCCAGCAGCAAATGGGACAGTTCGAGGACTGAAGCTTTCTTT	CASSKWDSSRTEAFF
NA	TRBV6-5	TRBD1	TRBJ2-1	TGTGCCAGCAGTTACTCACCGGGACAGGGACCCAATGAGCAGTTCTTC	CASSYSPGQGPNEQFF
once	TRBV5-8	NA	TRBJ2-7	TGTGCCAGCAGCATAGAGGGAGTACCCCACGAGCAGTACTTC	CASSIEGVPHEQYF
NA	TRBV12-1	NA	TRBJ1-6	TGTGCCAGCACTCCGCAAGATGGGACTCTAGATAATTCACCCCTCCACTTT	CASTPQDGTLDNSPLHF
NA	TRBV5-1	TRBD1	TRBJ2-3	TGCGCCAGCCACGACAGGGGAGGCACAGATACGCAGTATTTT	CASHDRGGTDTQYF
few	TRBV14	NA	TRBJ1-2	TGTGCCAGCAGCCAAGATTTGCGAGGCGGCTATGGCTACACCTTC	CASSQDLRGGYGYTF
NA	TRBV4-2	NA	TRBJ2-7	TGTGCCAGCAGCCAAGGGGGTGGGGAGTACGAGCAGTACTTC	CASSQGGGEYEQYF
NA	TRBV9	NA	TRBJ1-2	TGTGCCAGCAGCGTAGAGGCGGCAGCTAACTATGGCTACACCTTC	CASSVEAAANYGYTF
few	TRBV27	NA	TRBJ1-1	TGTGCCAGCAGGCAGAACAGGGATGAGCGCACTGAAGCTTTCTTT	CASRQNRDERTEAFF
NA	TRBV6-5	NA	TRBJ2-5	TGTGCCAGCAGTTACGTTCATTCGGGCCAAGAGACCCAGTACTTC	CASSYVHSGQETQYF
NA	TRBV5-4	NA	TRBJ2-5	TGTGCCAGCAGCTTAGATATCGGGATCGGAGAGACCCAGTACTTC	CASSLDIGIGETQYF
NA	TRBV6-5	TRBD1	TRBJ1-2	TGTGCCAGCAGATACCGGGACAGACCTTTGTATGGCTACACCTTC	CASRYRDRPLYGYTF
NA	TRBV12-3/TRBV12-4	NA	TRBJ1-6	TGTGCCAGCAGTTTAGCGAGGAATTCACCCCTCCACTTT	CASSLARNSPLHF
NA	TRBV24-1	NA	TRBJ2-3	TGTGCCACCAGGGGCGCCGCTTGGGATACGCAGTATTTT	CATRGAAWDTQYF
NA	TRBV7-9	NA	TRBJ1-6	TGTGCCAGCAGCCCCATTACAGGGAGTAATTCACCCCTCCACTTT	CASSPITGSNSPLHF
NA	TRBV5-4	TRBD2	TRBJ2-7	TGTGCCAGCAGCCCCTGGACTAGCGGGAGGAATGAGCAGTACTTC	CASSPWTSGRNEQYF
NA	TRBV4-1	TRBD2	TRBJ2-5	TGCGCCAGCAGCCTACAGGCGGCTAGCGGGTTAGGTGAGACCCAGTACTTC	CASSLQAASGLGETQYF
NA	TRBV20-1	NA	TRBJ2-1	TGCAGTGCTAGTACCAGGGTGGGAAATGAGCAGTTCTTC	CSASTRVGNEQFF
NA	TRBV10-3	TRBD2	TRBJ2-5	TGTGCCATCAGTGACCCGGGACTAGCGGGAGGGCCAAAAGAGACCCAGTACTTC	CAISDPGLAGGPKETQYF
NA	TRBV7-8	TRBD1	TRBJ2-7	TGTGCCAGCAGCTCCCAACAGGGGGCCACCTACGAGCAGTACTTC	CASSSQQGATYEQYF
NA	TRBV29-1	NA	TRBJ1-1	TGCAGCGTGGCACAGGGCATGAACACTGAAGCTTTCTTT	CSVAQGMNTEAFF
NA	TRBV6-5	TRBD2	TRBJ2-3	TGTGCCAGCAGTTACACGCGGGCCGGGACTAGGATCTCATTT	CASSYTRAGTRISF
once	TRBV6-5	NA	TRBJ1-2	TGTGCCAGCAGAAGAACAGGGACGGCTAACTATGGCTACACCTTC	CASRRTGTANYGYTF
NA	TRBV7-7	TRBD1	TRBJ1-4	TGTGCCATCTGGGACAGGTTAAGTGAAAAACTGTTTTTT	CAIWDRLSEKLFF
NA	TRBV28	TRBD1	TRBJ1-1	TGTGCCAGCAGCCAAGGACAGGGAAGTCTAGCTTTCTTT	CASSQGQGSLAFF
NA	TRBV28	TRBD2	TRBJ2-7	TGTGCCAGCATATTAGCGGGAGGGGCCTCCTACGAGCAGTACTTC	CASILAGGASYEQYF
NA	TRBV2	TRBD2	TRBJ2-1	TGTGCCAGCAGTACTCGACTAGCGTACAATGAGCAGTTCTTC	CASSTRLAYNEQFF
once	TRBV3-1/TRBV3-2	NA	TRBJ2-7	TGTGCCAGCAGCCAAGATGTCGGCGAGCAGTACTTC	CASSQDVGEQYF
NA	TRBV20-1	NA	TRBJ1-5	TGCAGTGCTAGTCATAGACAGAACAATCAGCCCCAGCATTTT	CSASHRQNNQPQHF
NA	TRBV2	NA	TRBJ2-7	TGTGCCAGCAGGACTCGGGTGGAGAAAGGGGGATTCCCCTACGAGCAGTACTTC	CASRTRVEKGGFPYEQYF
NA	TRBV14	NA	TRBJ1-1	TGTGCCAGCAGCCAAGACGTAAACACTGAAGCTTTCTTT	CASSQDVNTEAFF
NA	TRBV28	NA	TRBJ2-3	TGTGCCAGCAGTTTCGACTCGCTCACAGATACGCAGTATTTT	CASSFDSLTDTQYF
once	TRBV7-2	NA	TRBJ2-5	TGTGCCAGCAGCTTAGCCTCTCGAGTAGTGGCCCAGTACTTC	CASSLASRVVAQYF
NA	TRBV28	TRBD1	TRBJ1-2	TGTGCCAGCAGTTTGATTCACAGGGGGCACGGCTATGGCTACACCTTC	CASSLIHRGHGYGYTF
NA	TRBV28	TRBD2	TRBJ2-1	TGTGCCAGCAGTCTCCTCGGGCAGGGAGGGAAGAATGAGCAGTTCTTC	CASSLLGQGGKNEQFF